The rows below give T cell receptor beta chains drawn from one sample of a study of T cells in Graves' hyperthyroidism and ophthalmopathy. MiXCR was run by TCRdb on the multiplex PCR reads, yielding one entry per CDR3 protein. The top ten hold around 7.7% of the sample, which has about 610,000 distinct CDR3 sequences, 35% to 55% seen once. The sequenced sample was peripheral blood or thyroid tissue (not recorded which). Receptors were obtained from a woman aged 18 to 35 with Graves' hyperthyroidism. CDR3s include the opening cysteine and the closing phenylalanine or tryptophan. The D gene is left open where the match is weak. Part of the rows lack a size; the others show once, few, many or a class for expanded clones.

>TRBV20-1|TRBD2|TRBJ2-1|NA
CSAGDPGGRNEQFF
TGCAGTGCTGGGGATCCGGGAGGCAGGAATGAGCAGTTCTTC
>TRBV20-1|NA|TRBJ1-2|many
CSAPWEDYGYTF
TGCAGTGCCCCATGGGAGGACTATGGCTACACCTTC
>TRBV4-3|NA|TRBJ1-1|many
CASSQGRRWSPGTEAFF
TGCGCCAGCAGCCAAGGCCGGAGGTGGAGTCCTGGGACTGAAGCTTTCTTT
>TRBV20-1|TRBD1|TRBJ2-7|many
CSGAGTEVCF
TGCAGTGGAGCCGGGACAGAGGTGTGCTTC
>TRBV9|NA|TRBJ2-2|NA
CASSVDIGDHGELFF
TGTGCCAGCAGCGTAGATATTGGAGATCACGGGGAGCTGTTTTTT
>TRBV5-1|TRBD1|TRBJ1-4|NA
CASSFSYGQARGKLFF
TGCGCCAGCAGCTTTTCGTACGGACAGGCGCGGGGAAAACTGTTTTTT
>TRBV9|NA|TRBJ2-7|few
CASSILARIRTYEQYF
TGTGCCAGCAGTATCCTAGCGCGGATTCGTACTTACGAGCAGTACTTC
>TRBV3-1|TRBD2|TRBJ2-7|many
CASTRLASSYEQYF
TGTGCCAGCACAAGACTAGCGTCCTCCTACGAGCAGTACTTC
>TRBV7-2|TRBD1|TRBJ2-3|once
CASSLSGQARHTQYF
TGTGCCAGCAGCTTATCGGGACAGGCGAGACATACGCAGTATTTT
>TRBV7-2|NA|TRBJ1-5|NA
CASSPVGTSREETQHF
TGCGCCAGCAGCCCAGTAGGGACTAGCAGGGAGGAGACCCAGCATTTT
>TRBV7-9|NA|TRBJ1-2|few
CASSPLNSYDGYTF
TGTGCCAGCAGCCCCTTGAACAGCTACGATGGCTACACCTTC
>TRBV5-1|NA|TRBJ1-4|NA
CASSLLLATGEEKLFF
TGCGCCAGCAGCCTCTTGCTAGCTACCGGGGAAGAAAAACTGTTTTTT
>TRBV25-1|NA|TRBJ2-2|many
CASSDTAASNTGELFF
TGTGCCAGCAGTGATACAGCAGCGTCGAACACCGGGGAGCTGTTTTTT
>TRBV2|NA|TRBJ1-5|many
CASSEVTYNQPQHF
TGTGCCAGCAGTGAAGTAACTTACAATCAGCCCCAGCATTTT
>TRBV2|NA|TRBJ2-2|NA
CASTLGLTGELFF
TGTGCCAGCACTCTAGGGCTCACCGGGGAGCTGTTTTTT
>TRBV19|NA|TRBJ2-6|many
CASSIDLWGGPGANVLTF
TGTGCCAGTAGTATAGATCTATGGGGGGGGCCAGGGGCCAACGTCCTGACTTTC
>TRBV20-1|NA|TRBJ2-7|NA
CSLLAYEQYF
TGCAGTTTACTGGCCTACGAGCAGTACTTC
>TRBV20-1|NA|TRBJ1-1|many
CSASLNRVTEAFF
TGCAGTGCCTCCCTGAACAGGGTTACTGAAGCTTTCTTT
>TRBV29-1|TRBD1|TRBJ1-2|NA
CSVDGRGTGDGYTF
TGCAGCGTTGACGGAAGGGGGACAGGGGACGGCTACACCTTC
>TRBV10-3|NA|TRBJ2-5|NA
CAISGSGEETQCF
TGTGCCATCAGTGGGTCAGGGGAGGAGACCCAGTGCTTC
>TRBV6-5|TRBD1|TRBJ1-4|NA
CASSFSGQYNEKLFF
TGTGCCAGCAGTTTCTCGGGACAGTATAATGAAAAACTGTTTTTT
>TRBV7-9|NA|TRBJ1-5|NA
CASSSRDPQHF
TGTGCCAGCAGCTCACGGGACCCCCAGCATTTT
>TRBV24-1|NA|TRBJ2-1|few
CATSGVGNNEQFF
TGTGCCACCAGTGGTGTGGGAAACAATGAGCAGTTCTTC
>TRBV12-3/TRBV12-4|NA|TRBJ2-5|many
CASSLRRAGKETQYF
TGTGCCAGCAGTTTGAGGAGGGCGGGTAAGGAGACCCAGTACTTC
>TRBV6-1|NA|TRBJ2-7|many
CAGRDRTDASYEQYF
TGTGCCGGAAGGGATCGGACGGATGCCTCCTACGAGCAGTACTTC
>TRBV7-2|TRBD1|TRBJ2-7|many
CASSLVQGDYEQYF
TGTGCCAGCAGCTTAGTACAGGGGGACTACGAGCAGTACTTC
>TRBV10-3|TRBD1|TRBJ1-1|NA
CAIRTGAANTEAFF
TGTGCCATCAGGACAGGGGCTGCGAACACTGAAGCTTTCTTT
>TRBV2|NA|TRBJ2-3|NA
CASSYSGDTSYLTDTQYF
TGTGCCAGCAGTTACTCTGGGGATACCTCGTATCTCACAGATACGCAGTATTTT
>TRBV30|TRBD1|TRBJ1-4|NA
CAWSQDRGEKLFF
TGTGCCTGGAGTCAGGACAGGGGTGAAAAACTGTTTTTT
>TRBV29-1|NA|TRBJ1-2|NA
CSVELAGDSNYGYTF
TGCAGCGTTGAACTAGCGGGGGATTCTAACTATGGCTACACCTTC
>TRBV19|NA|TRBJ1-1|many
CASSIDSGNTEAFF
TGTGCCAGTAGTATAGATTCTGGGAACACTGAAGCTTTCTTT
>TRBV2|TRBD2|TRBJ2-1|NA
CASTGTSAKWEQFF
TGTGCCAGCACCGGGACTAGCGCGAAGTGGGAGCAGTTCTTC
>TRBV4-2|TRBD2|TRBJ2-7|many
CASSPLAGETYEQYF
TGTGCCAGCAGCCCATTAGCGGGAGAGACCTACGAGCAGTACTTC
>TRBV12-3/TRBV12-4|TRBD2|TRBJ2-7|NA
CASTGLVAPDNEQYF
TGTGCCAGCACCGGACTAGTGGCCCCAGACAATGAGCAGTACTTC
>TRBV15|NA|TRBJ1-2|NA
CATSSYHGPYGYTF
TGTGCCACCAGCAGTTATCACGGACCATATGGCTACACCTTC
>TRBV20-1|NA|TRBJ2-7|many
CSALGRIANYEQYF
TGCAGTGCTCTAGGACGGATTGCTAACTACGAGCAGTACTTC
>TRBV3-1|TRBD1|TRBJ2-5|few
CASRDRGLSTAQETQYF
TGTGCCAGCAGGGACAGGGGTCTCTCTACCGCACAAGAGACCCAGTACTTC
>TRBV9|NA|TRBJ1-2|many
CASSTETVPAYGYTF
TGTGCCAGCAGCACCGAGACTGTGCCTGCCTATGGCTACACCTTC
>TRBV2|NA|TRBJ2-5|many
CASSEAWGEWETQYF
TGTGCCAGCAGTGAAGCATGGGGGGAGTGGGAGACCCAGTACTTC
>TRBV6-5|NA|TRBJ2-7|many
CASREELGEQYF
TGTGCCAGCAGAGAGGAGCTGGGTGAGCAGTACTTC
>TRBV6-4|TRBD1|TRBJ1-1|many
CASSKDRGGTEAFF
TGTGCCAGCAGTAAGGACAGGGGAGGAACTGAAGCTTTCTTT
>TRBV20-1|NA|TRBJ2-3|NA
CSARVGLGVDTQYF
TGCAGTGCTAGGGTCGGGTTGGGGGTGGATACGCAGTATTTT
>TRBV5-6|NA|TRBJ1-1|few
CASSPQYSTEAFF
TGTGCCAGCAGCCCGCAGTATTCCACTGAAGCTTTCTTT
>TRBV2|TRBD2|TRBJ2-7|many
CASRKASGYEQYF
TGTGCCAGCAGGAAGGCTAGCGGGTACGAGCAGTACTTC
>TRBV5-1|TRBD1|TRBJ2-1|NA
CASSAGQGSNEQFF
TGCGCCAGCAGCGCCGGACAGGGGAGCAATGAGCAGTTCTTC
>TRBV18|NA|TRBJ2-7|NA
CASSPPRPLSYEQYF
TGTGCCAGCTCACCCCCAAGACCCCTCTCCTACGAGCAGTACTTC
>TRBV7-9|NA|TRBJ1-5|many
CASSFSTGYQPQHF
TGTGCCAGCAGCTTCTCGACAGGTTATCAGCCCCAGCATTTT
>TRBV12-3/TRBV12-4|NA|TRBJ1-5|many
CASSSGEPQHF
TGTGCCAGCAGTTCGGGTGAGCCCCAGCATTTT
>TRBV25-1|NA|TRBJ1-4|many
CASSEWDLTENEKLFF
TGTGCCAGCAGTGAATGGGATTTGACAGAAAATGAAAAACTGTTTTTT
>TRBV25-1|NA|TRBJ2-6|once
CASSPYGTGANVLTF
TGTGCCAGCAGCCCCTACGGGACAGGGGCCAACGTCCTGACTTTC
>TRBV7-9|NA|TRBJ2-5|NA
CASSINRAGAQETQYF
TGTGCCAGCAGCATCAACAGGGCGGGGGCTCAAGAGACCCAGTACTTC
>TRBV7-9|NA|TRBJ2-7|NA
CASSARGARSYEQYF
TGTGCCAGCAGCGCCCGCGGGGCCCGCTCCTACGAGCAGTACTTC
>TRBV7-3|NA|TRBJ2-7|NA
CAGSLGRGLLLGSYEQYF
TGTGCCGGCAGCTTGGGTCGGGGACTTCTCTTGGGCTCCTACGAGCAGTACTTC
>TRBV5-1|TRBD1|TRBJ2-6|many
CASSQPTGLGANVLTF
TGCGCCAGCAGCCAACCGACAGGGCTTGGGGCCAACGTCCTGACTTTC
>TRBV19|NA|TRBJ1-2|many
CASSTTVLYGYTF
TGTGCCAGTAGTACGACAGTACTCTATGGCTACACCTTC
>TRBV5-1|TRBD1|TRBJ1-2|many
CASSLGQGEYGYTF
TGCGCCAGCAGCTTGGGACAGGGAGAATATGGCTACACCTTC
>TRBV5-4|NA|TRBJ1-2|NA
CASSSYGEHYGYTF
TGTGCCAGCAGCAGTTACGGGGAACACTATGGCTACACCTTC
>TRBV7-9|NA|TRBJ2-6|NA
CASHEGGRANVLTF
TGTGCCAGCCACGAGGGCGGGAGGGCCAACGTCCTGACTTTC
>TRBV15|TRBD2|TRBJ2-5|NA
CATSSLISGRARDTQYF
TGTGCCACCAGCAGTCTAATTAGCGGGAGGGCCAGAGATACGCAGTACTTC